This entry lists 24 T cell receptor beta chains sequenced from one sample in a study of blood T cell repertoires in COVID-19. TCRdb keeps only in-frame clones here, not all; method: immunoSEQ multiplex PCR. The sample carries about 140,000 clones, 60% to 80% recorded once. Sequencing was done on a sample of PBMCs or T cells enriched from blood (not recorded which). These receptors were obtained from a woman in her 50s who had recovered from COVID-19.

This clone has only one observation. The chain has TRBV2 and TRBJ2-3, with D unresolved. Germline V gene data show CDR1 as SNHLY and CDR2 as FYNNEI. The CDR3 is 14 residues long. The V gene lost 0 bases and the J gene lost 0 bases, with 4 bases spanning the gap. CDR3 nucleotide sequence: TGTGCCAGCAGTGAAGCCTCCAGCACAGATACGCAGTATTTT. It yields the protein CASSEASSTDTQYF.

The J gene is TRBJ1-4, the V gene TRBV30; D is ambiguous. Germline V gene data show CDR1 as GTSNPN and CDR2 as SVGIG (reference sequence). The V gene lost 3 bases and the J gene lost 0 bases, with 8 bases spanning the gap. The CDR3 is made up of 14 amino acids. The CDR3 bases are TGTGCCTGGAGGGCAACATCAACTAATGAAAAACTGTTTTTT. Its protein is CAWRATSTNEKLFF. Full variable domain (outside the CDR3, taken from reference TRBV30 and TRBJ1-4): SQTIHQWPATLVQPVGSPLSLECTVEGTSNPNLYWYRQAAGRGLQLLFYSVGIGQISSEVPQNLSASRPQDRQFILSSKKLLLSDSGFYLCAWRATSTNEKLFFGSGTQLSVL.

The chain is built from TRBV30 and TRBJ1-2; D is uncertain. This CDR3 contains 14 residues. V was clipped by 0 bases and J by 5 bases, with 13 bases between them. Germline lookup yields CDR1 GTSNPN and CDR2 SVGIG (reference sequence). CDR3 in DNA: TGTGCCTGGAGTGTACTGGTGCCGACTTATGGCTACACCTTC. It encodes CAWSVLVPTYGYTF.

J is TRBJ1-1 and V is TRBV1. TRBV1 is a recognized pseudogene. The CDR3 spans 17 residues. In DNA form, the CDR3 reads TGCACCAGCAGCCAAGATAATGGATTGGAGGAACAACATGAAGCTTTCTTT. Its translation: CTSSQDNGLEEQHEAFF.

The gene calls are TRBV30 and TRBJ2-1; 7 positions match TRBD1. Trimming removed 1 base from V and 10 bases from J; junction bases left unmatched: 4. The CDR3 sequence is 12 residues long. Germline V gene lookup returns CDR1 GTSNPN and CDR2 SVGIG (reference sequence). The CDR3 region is CAWSGDSTEQFF. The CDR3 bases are TGTGCCTGGAGTGGGGACAGCACCGAGCAGTTCTTC.

The CDR3 here is CASSYTSASYNEQFF. DNA of the CDR3: TGTGCCAGCAGTTACACTAGCGCCTCCTACAATGAGCAGTTCTTC. The chain recombines TRBV6-5 with TRBJ2-1; 7 nucleotides agree with TRBD2. The trim removed 2 bases at V and 0 bases at J, leaving 1 base unmatched. The CDR3 totals 15 residues. Germline loops: CDR1 MNHEY, CDR2 SVGAGI.

The chain's CDR3 is CASSQQGDLEGYTF. The CDR3 DNA follows: TGTGCCAGCAGCCAACAGGGGGACCTTGAGGGCTACACCTTC. The J gene is TRBJ1-2, the V gene TRBV11-3; 8 nucleotides line up with TRBD1. The germline V gene encodes CDR1 SGHNT and CDR2 YENEEA. The CDR3 runs 14 residues. Germline trimming cut 5 bases from V and 8 bases from J; bases unmatched to any gene: 10.

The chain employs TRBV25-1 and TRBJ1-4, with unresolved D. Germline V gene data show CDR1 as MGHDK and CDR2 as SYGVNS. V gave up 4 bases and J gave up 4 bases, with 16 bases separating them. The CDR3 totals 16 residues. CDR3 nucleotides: TGTGCCAGCAGTGGGAGGGAGCGGTCCGGTAATGAAAAACTGTTTTTT. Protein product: CASSGRERSGNEKLFF.

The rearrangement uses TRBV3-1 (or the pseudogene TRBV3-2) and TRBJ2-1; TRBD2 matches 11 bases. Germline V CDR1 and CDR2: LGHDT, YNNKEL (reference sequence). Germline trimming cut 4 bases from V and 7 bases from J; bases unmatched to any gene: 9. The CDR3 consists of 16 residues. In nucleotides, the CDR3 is TGTGCCAGCAGCCGTCCGGGACTAGCGGCCAGGAATGAGCAGTTCTTC. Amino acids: CASSRPGLAARNEQFF.

The CDR3 region is CASSQQGDFRQPQHF. In DNA form, the CDR3 reads TGTGCCAGCAGCCAACAGGGGGACTTTCGCCAGCCCCAGCATTTT. V and J are TRBV7-8 and TRBJ1-5, with TRBD1 identical over 8 bases. V was pared by 5 bases and J by 7 bases, with 10 bases of the junction left unmatched. CDR3 length: 15 amino acids. Germline lookup yields CDR1 SGHVS and CDR2 FQNEAQ.

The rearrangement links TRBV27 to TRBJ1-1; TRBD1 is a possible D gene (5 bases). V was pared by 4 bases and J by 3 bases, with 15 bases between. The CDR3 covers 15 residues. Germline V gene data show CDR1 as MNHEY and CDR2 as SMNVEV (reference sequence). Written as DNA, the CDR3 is TGTGCCAGCAGTTCCTCAAGGGCGGGGGACACTGAAGCTTTCTTT. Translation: CASSSSRAGDTEAFF.

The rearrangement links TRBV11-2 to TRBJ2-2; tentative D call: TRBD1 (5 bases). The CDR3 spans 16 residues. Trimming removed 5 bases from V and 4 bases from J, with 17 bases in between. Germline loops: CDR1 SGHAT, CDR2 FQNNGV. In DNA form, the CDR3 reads TGTGCCAGCAGCACCCGGACACGCCAAGCCACCGGGGAGCTGTTTTTT. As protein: CASSTRTRQATGELFF.

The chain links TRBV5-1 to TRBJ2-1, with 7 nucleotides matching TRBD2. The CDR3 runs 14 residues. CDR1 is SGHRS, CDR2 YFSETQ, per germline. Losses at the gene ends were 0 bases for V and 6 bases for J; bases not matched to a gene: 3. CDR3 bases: TGCGCCAGCAGCTTGGTGACTAGCTCCAATGAGCAGTTCTTC. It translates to CASSLVTSSNEQFF.

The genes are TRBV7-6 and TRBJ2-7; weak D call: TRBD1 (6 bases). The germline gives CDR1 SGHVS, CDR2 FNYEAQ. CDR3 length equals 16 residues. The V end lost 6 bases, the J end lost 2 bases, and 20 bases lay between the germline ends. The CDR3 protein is CASRSEETGATYEQYF. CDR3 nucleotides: TGTGCCAGCAGGTCCGAGGAGACAGGAGCAACCTACGAGCAGTACTTC.

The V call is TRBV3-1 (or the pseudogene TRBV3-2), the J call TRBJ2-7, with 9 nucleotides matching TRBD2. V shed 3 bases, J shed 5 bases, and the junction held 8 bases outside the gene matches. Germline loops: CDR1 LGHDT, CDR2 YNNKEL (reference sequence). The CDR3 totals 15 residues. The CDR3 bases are TGTGCCAGCAGCCAGGGTAGCGGGGGCGGGAACGAGCAGTACTTC. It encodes CASSQGSGGGNEQYF.

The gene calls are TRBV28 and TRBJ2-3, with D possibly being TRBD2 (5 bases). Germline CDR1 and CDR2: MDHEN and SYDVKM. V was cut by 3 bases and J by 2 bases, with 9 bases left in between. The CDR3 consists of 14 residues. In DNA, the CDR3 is TGTGCCAGCAGTTTGGAGGCAGTCACAGATACGCAGTATTTT. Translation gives CASSLEAVTDTQYF.

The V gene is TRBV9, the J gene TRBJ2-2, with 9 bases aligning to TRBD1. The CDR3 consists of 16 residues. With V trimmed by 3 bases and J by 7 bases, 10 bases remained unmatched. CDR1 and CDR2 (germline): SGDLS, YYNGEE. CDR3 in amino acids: CASSARPDRGNGELFF. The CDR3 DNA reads TGTGCCAGCAGCGCCCGACCAGACAGGGGGAACGGGGAGCTGTTTTTT.

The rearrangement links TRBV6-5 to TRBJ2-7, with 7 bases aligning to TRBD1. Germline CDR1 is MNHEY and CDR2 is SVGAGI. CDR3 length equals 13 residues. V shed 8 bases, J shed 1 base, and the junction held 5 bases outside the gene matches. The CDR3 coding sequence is TGTGCCAGCCTTCCGGGACAGTCCTACGAGCAGTACTTC. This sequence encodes CASLPGQSYEQYF.

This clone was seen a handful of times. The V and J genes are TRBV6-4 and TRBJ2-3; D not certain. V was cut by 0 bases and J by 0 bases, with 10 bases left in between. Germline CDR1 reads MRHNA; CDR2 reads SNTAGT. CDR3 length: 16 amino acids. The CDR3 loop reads CASSDSRSTSTDTQYF. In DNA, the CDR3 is TGTGCCAGCAGTGACTCTAGATCTACTAGCACAGATACGCAGTATTTT.

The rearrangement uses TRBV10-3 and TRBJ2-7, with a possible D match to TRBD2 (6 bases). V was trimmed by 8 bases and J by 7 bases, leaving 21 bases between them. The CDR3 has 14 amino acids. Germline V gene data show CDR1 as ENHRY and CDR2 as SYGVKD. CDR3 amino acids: CAISWVEERAEQYF. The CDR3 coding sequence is TGTGCCATCTCTTGGGTGGAAGAGCGGGCGGAGCAGTACTTC.

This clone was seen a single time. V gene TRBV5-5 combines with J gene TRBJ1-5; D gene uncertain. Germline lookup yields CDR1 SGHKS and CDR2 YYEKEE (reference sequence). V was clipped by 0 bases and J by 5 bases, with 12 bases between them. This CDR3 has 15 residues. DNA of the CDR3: TGTGCCAGCAGCTTGGTTCTGGCCATCGATCAGCCCCAGCATTTT. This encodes CASSLVLAIDQPQHF.

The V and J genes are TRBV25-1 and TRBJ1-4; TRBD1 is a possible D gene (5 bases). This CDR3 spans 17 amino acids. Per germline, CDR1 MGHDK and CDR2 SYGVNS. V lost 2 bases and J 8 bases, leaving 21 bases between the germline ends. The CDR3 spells CASSEPHPTGGREKLFF. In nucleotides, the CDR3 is TGTGCCAGCAGTGAACCCCATCCGACGGGGGGTCGGGAAAAACTGTTTTTT.

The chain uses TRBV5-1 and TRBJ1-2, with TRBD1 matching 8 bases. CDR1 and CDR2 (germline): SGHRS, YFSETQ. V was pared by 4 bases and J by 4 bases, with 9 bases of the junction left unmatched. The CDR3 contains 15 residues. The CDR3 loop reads CASSDDRGGSYGYTF. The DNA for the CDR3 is TGCGCCAGCAGCGACGACAGGGGAGGATCCTATGGCTACACCTTC.

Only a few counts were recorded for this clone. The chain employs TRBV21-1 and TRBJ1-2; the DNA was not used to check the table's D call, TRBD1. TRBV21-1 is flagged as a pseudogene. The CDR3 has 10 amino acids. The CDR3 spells CASSGADGTF. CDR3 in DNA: TGTGCCTCCTCTGGGGCCGACGGAACCTTC.